This entry lists 17 T cell receptor beta chains sequenced from one sample in a study of blood T cell repertoires in COVID-19 (dated by TCRdb to the early 2020s). Receptors were amplified or captured by the immunoSEQ multiplex PCR assay. This is the immuneACCESS table as TCRdb keeps it, with only in-frame sequences that have V and J called. A part of the clones is gone; compared with another copy, unresolved V genes explain less than half, and the rest is unexplained. The table for this sample lists approximately 54,000 clones; roughly 84% of them were counted only once. About 4% of the sample goes to the ten largest clones. Sequenced input: peripheral blood. Every receptor here comes from an elderly man with active COVID-19.

The chain couples TRBV11-3 to TRBJ2-3, with D unclear. CDR1 and CDR2 from the germline V gene are SGHNT and YENEEA. V was cut by 3 bases and J by 0 bases, with 4 bases left in between. The CDR3 is 13 residues long. The CDR3 nucleotides read TGTGCCAGCAGCTTGAGAAGCACAGATACGCAGTATTTT. Its translation is CASSLRSTDTQYF.

This clone was observed a handful of times. This sequence joins TRBV7-2 and TRBJ1-6, with D maybe TRBD1 (6 bases). The CDR3 sequence is 14 residues long. V lost 7 bases and J 5 bases, leaving 12 bases between the germline ends. Germline V gives CDR1 SGHTA, CDR2 FQGNSA. The CDR3, as DNA: TGTGCCAGCATGTCGACAGGAAATAATTCACCCCTCCACTTT. It translates to CASMSTGNNSPLHF.

V usage is TRBV19 and J usage is TRBJ2-7; maybe TRBD1 (5 bases). V lost 3 bases and J lost 2, with 20 bases in between. The CDR3 contains 17 residues. The germline CDR1 and CDR2 sequences are LNHDA and SQIVND (reference sequence). CDR3 nucleotide sequence: TGTGCCAGTAGTATTGGTTCCAAGGCAGGGTGGACCTACGAGCAGTACTTC. Its translation: CASSIGSKAGWTYEQYF.

This chain's CDR3 is CASSDPASEEVQFF. As DNA, the CDR3 is TGTGCCAGCAGCGACCCCGCTAGTGAAGAGGTGCAGTTCTTC. The gene calls are TRBV9 and TRBJ2-1; no clear D. V lost 3 bases and J 12 bases, leaving 19 bases between the germline ends. The CDR3 length is 14 residues. Germline V lookup: CDR1 SGDLS, CDR2 YYNGEE.

This chain connects TRBV6-6 to TRBJ2-3; D unresolved. Trimming removed 6 bases at V and 0 bases at J, with 4 bases between. Germline lookup yields CDR1 MNHNY and CDR2 SVGAGI (reference sequence). The CDR3 has 12 residues. This chain's CDR3 is CASRASTDTQYF. The CDR3 DNA is TGTGCCAGCAGAGCCAGCACAGATACGCAGTATTTT.

V and J are TRBV4-3 and TRBJ2-7, with 7 bases fitting TRBD2. In germline, CDR1 is LGHNA, CDR2 YSLEER. This CDR3 spans 15 amino acids. Unmatched junction bases numbered 12, after V lost 0 bases and J lost 10 bases. The DNA for the CDR3 is TGCGCCAGCAGCCAAGATAGCTCGGGGGGTGCCCAACAGTACTTC. It translates to CASSQDSSGGAQQYF.

The chain joins TRBV5-1 to TRBJ2-2, with D hard to call. Germline CDR1 is SGHRS and CDR2 is YFSETQ. The V end lost 4 bases, the J end lost 4 bases, and 14 bases lay between the germline ends. CDR3 length: 15 residues. The CDR3 protein is CASSPPNGATGELFF. The CDR3 DNA is TGCGCCAGCAGCCCCCCGAACGGAGCCACCGGGGAGCTGTTTTTT.

This chain joins TRBV4-1 and TRBJ2-7; D perhaps matches TRBD2 (5 bases). Germline values: CDR1 MGHRA, CDR2 YSYEKL. The CDR3 length is 16 residues. V lost 0 bases to trimming and J lost 3 bases, with 15 bases between them. CDR3 nucleotides: TGCGCCAGCAGCCAAGAGAGGGTTAGTACGGGCTACGAGCAGTACTTC. It specifies CASSQERVSTGYEQYF.

The chain recombines TRBV25-1 with TRBJ1-1, with unresolved D. V was pared by 0 bases and J by 1 base, with 18 bases between. The V gene's germline CDR1 is MGHDK and CDR2 SYGVNS. The CDR3 consists of 18 residues. The CDR3 reads CASSEYYGSRSKNTEAFF. DNA for the CDR3: TGTGCCAGCAGTGAATATTACGGGAGCAGATCCAAGAACACTGAAGCTTTCTTT.

The V and J genes are TRBV7-9 and TRBJ2-2; D remains unclear. V shed 1 base and J shed 2 bases, with 8 bases lying between them. Germline V gives CDR1 SEHNR, CDR2 FQNEAQ (reference sequence). The CDR3 loop spans 15 amino acids. The DNA for the CDR3 is TGTGCCAGCAGCTTAGTTAACAGCAACACCGGGGAGCTGTTTTTT. This codes for CASSLVNSNTGELFF.

The rearrangement uses TRBV18 and TRBJ1-5; D gene uncertain. CDR1 is KGHSH, CDR2 LQKENI, per germline. Trimming pared 3 bases from V and 0 bases from J, leaving 12 bases between. This CDR3 is 16 amino acids long. The CDR3 DNA follows: TGTGCCAGCTCACCCGAAGCGGAATATAGCAATCAGCCCCAGCATTTT. The encoded protein is CASSPEAEYSNQPQHF.

The chain combines TRBV4-3 with TRBJ2-5; D is possibly TRBD2 (6 bases). Trimming took 0 bases from V and 5 from J, leaving 13 bases between them. Per the germline V gene, CDR1 is LGHNA and CDR2 is YSLEER. This CDR3 region has 15 residues. CDR3 sequence: CASSQDSGPRETQYF. In nucleotides, the CDR3 is TGCGCCAGCAGCCAAGACAGCGGGCCCCGGGAGACCCAGTACTTC.

DNA for the CDR3: TGTGCCAGCAGTTATGAGAGGGGGGGCTCTGGAAACACCATATATTTT. Its protein product is CASSYERGGSGNTIYF. V usage is TRBV28 and J usage is TRBJ1-3; weak D call: TRBD1 (6 bases). Trimming took 4 bases from V and 0 from J, leaving 13 bases between them. The CDR3 is 16 residues long. Germline V lookup: CDR1 MDHEN, CDR2 SYDVKM.

J is TRBJ2-5 and V is TRBV25-1; 7 positions agree with TRBD1. CDR3 length equals 14 residues. CDR1 and CDR2 (germline): MGHDK, SYGVNS. Trimming at V came to 2 bases and at J to 5 bases, leaving 5 bases not matched to a gene. The CDR3 DNA sequence: TGTGCCAGCAGTGAAACAGGGGTGGGCGAGACCCAGTACTTC. Residues: CASSETGVGETQYF.

The V gene is TRBV6-5, the J gene TRBJ1-5; TRBD1 is a possible D gene (5 bases). The germline gives CDR1 MNHEY, CDR2 SVGAGI. V lost 8 bases to trimming and J lost 9 bases, with 23 bases between them. This CDR3 spans 15 amino acids. CDR3 sequence reads: CASQSSRGGILPQHF. The DNA for the CDR3 is TGTGCCAGCCAGAGCTCGCGGGGGGGAATCTTGCCCCAGCATTTT.

This sequence joins TRBV7-6 and TRBJ1-5; D ambiguous. This CDR3 region has 15 residues. With 4 bases removed from V and 0 bases from J, the gap between germline ends came to 10 bases. The germline CDR1 and CDR2 sequences are SGHVS and FNYEAQ. CDR3 bases: TGTGCCAGCAGCTCCGAGGCCTTTAGCAATCAGCCCCAGCATTTT. It specifies CASSSEAFSNQPQHF.

V is TRBV5-4 and J is TRBJ2-7; 7 bases are a match to TRBD1. Losses at the gene ends were 1 base for V and 3 bases for J; bases not matched to a gene: 1. Germline CDR1 is SGHNT and CDR2 is YYREEE (reference sequence). The CDR3 runs 13 residues. The CDR3 is CASSLYRGYEQYF. The CDR3 bases are TGTGCCAGCAGCTTGTACAGGGGCTACGAGCAGTACTTC.